Listed below are T cell receptor beta chains from one sample, sequenced in a study of T-cell reconstitution after alpha-beta-depleted transplantation in children. A single record per CDR3 protein comes from TCRdb applying MiXCR to the PCR reads. The sample carries approximately 340,000 distinct CDR3 sequences, about 9.3% recorded once. This specimen consisted of PBMCs from the stem cell graft donor, obtained from the stem cell graft. These receptors originate from a human donor who donated a stem cell graft to a child with acute lymphoblastic leukemia. Both conserved end residues are part of each CDR3. A D gene is named only where the DNA matches it firmly. Where a row states a size, it is once, few, many or the class of an expanded clone; other rows omit it.

j_gene	d_gene	abundance	v_gene	CDR3nt	CDR3aa
TRBJ2-3	-	-	TRBV7-8	TGTGCCAGCAGCCCCCCGCCAGGGCCCCCCACAGATACGCAGTATTTT	CASSPPPGPPTDTQYF
TRBJ2-2	TRBD2	few	TRBV20-1	TGCAGTGCTAGAGATATGCTAGCGGGAGGGGAGCTGTTTTTT	CSARDMLAGGELFF
TRBJ2-7	TRBD2	few	TRBV20-1	TGCAGTGCCGCGGGACTAGCGGGAGACTACGAGCAGTACTTC	CSAAGLAGDYEQYF
TRBJ1-3	TRBD1	many	TRBV19	TGTGCCAGTAAGGGGACAGCTGGCGAAAACACCATATATTTT	CASKGTAGENTIYF
TRBJ1-5	-	few	TRBV27	TGTGCCAGCAATACCTTGGGGAATAGCAATCAGCCCCAGCATTTT	CASNTLGNSNQPQHF
TRBJ2-5	-	few	TRBV20-1	TGCAGTGCTAGAGTACGGGGATGGTACCAAGAGACCCAGTACTTC	CSARVRGWYQETQYF
TRBJ2-7	TRBD1	many	TRBV9	TGTGCCAGCAGCCCAGGGACAGGGTCCTACGAGCAGTACTTC	CASSPGTGSYEQYF
TRBJ2-7	-	many	TRBV12-3/TRBV12-4	TGTGCCAGCAGTTTTGAGACCTACGAGCAGTACTTC	CASSFETYEQYF
TRBJ1-4	TRBD1	-	TRBV7-9	TGTGCCAGCAGCTTAAGGACAGGGACTAATGAAAAACTGTTTTTT	CASSLRTGTNEKLFF
TRBJ1-1	-	many	TRBV5-1	TGCGCCAGCAGCGCCCAGGACAGGAACACTGAAGCTTTCTTT	CASSAQDRNTEAFF
TRBJ1-1	TRBD1	-	TRBV11-1	TGTGCCAGCAGCCCGCGGCCCGGGACAGGTCCTCCCCGGACTGAAGCTTTCTTT	CASSPRPGTGPPRTEAFF
TRBJ2-7	TRBD1	-	TRBV12-3/TRBV12-4	TGTGCCAGCAGCCCGTCGGGACAGAATTCCTACGAGCAGTACTTC	CASSPSGQNSYEQYF
TRBJ2-3	-	few	TRBV5-1	TGCGCCAGCAGTTTGACTACTAGCACAGATACGCAGTATTTT	CASSLTTSTDTQYF
TRBJ2-2	-	few	TRBV5-1	TGCGCCAGCAGCATCAGGACTACTAGCTCGGGGACCGGGGAGCTGTTTTTT	CASSIRTTSSGTGELFF
TRBJ1-4	TRBD1	few	TRBV4-2	TGTGCCAGCAGCCAAGTCACAGGGGGGGGTGAAAAACTGTTTTTT	CASSQVTGGGEKLFF
TRBJ2-1	-	many	TRBV20-1	TGCAGTGCCCCTTCCCCACTAGATCGAGAGCAGTTCTTC	CSAPSPLDREQFF
TRBJ2-7	-	many	TRBV10-3	TGTGCCATCAGTGGACAGGGACTTTACGAGCAGTACTTC	CAISGQGLYEQYF
TRBJ2-3	TRBD2	-	TRBV11-1	TGTGCCAGCGCGGGGGGCGGCGGTCCCACAAGTTTCCATAGCACAGATACGCAGTATTTT	CASAGGGGPTSFHSTDTQYF
TRBJ2-1	-	few	TRBV6-1	TGTGCCAGCAGCCACAATACTAGAGGGGACAATGAGCAGTTCTTC	CASSHNTRGDNEQFF
TRBJ2-6	-	-	TRBV6-5	TGTGCCAGCAGCCCCCGGCCGTTTAGCGGGGCCAACGTCCTGACTTTC	CASSPRPFSGANVLTF
TRBJ2-5	TRBD1	many	TRBV5-1	TGCGCCAGCAGCTTGGCGACCGGGACAGGGCTGGAGACCCAGTACTTC	CASSLATGTGLETQYF
TRBJ2-2	-	many	TRBV7-9	TGTGCCAGCAGCTTAGACACCGGGGAGCTGTTTTTT	CASSLDTGELFF
TRBJ1-1	TRBD1	-	TRBV12-3/TRBV12-4	TGTGCCAGCAGTCCCGGGACAGGCGACGATGAAGCTTTCTTT	CASSPGTGDDEAFF
TRBJ1-2	-	many	TRBV24-1	TGTGCCACCAGTGATTCAGGGATTGGAGCGAGAGGCTACACCTTC	CATSDSGIGARGYTF
TRBJ2-2	TRBD1	few	TRBV7-3	TGTGCCAGCAGCCCGGACAGGATGAGAACCGGGGAGCTGTTTTTT	CASSPDRMRTGELFF
TRBJ2-1	-	-	TRBV5-6	TGTGCCAGCAGCGTCTCGACAGGAATTCTACAATATGAGCAGTTCTTC	CASSVSTGILQYEQFF
TRBJ1-5	-	once	TRBV12-3/TRBV12-4	TGTGCCAGCAGCCCGCAAGTCTATTGGGGGGGAACGAATCAGCCCCAGCATTTT	CASSPQVYWGGTNQPQHF
TRBJ2-7	-	-	TRBV7-9	TGTGCCAGCAGCCAGGGTGGAGGCGACGAGCAGTACTTC	CASSQGGGDEQYF
TRBJ2-1	TRBD2	many	TRBV3-1	TGTGCCAGCAGAACTAGCGGGAGGGATGAGCAGTTCTTC	CASRTSGRDEQFF
TRBJ2-1	-	-	TRBV7-9	TGTGCCAGCAGCTTAGCAATATTTTACAATGAGAAGTTCTTC	CASSLAIFYNEKFF
TRBJ1-1	-	-	TRBV12-3/TRBV12-4	TGTGCCAGCAGTTTAATGAATGAAGCTTTCTTT	CASSLMNEAFF
TRBJ1-5	-	once	TRBV6-2/TRBV6-3	TGTGCCAGCGGGGACCAGCCCCATCATTTT	CASGDQPHHF
TRBJ1-4	-	few	TRBV4-1	TGCGCCAGCAGCCCCCCGGGGGGTTATAATGAAAAACTGTTTTTT	CASSPPGGYNEKLFF
TRBJ2-1	TRBD2	-	TRBV5-1	TGCGCCAGCAGCTTGATAGCGGGAGTTGGTGAGCAGTTCTTC	CASSLIAGVGEQFF
TRBJ2-3	-	many	TRBV28	TGTGCCAGCAGTTTAAGCGGGTTCACAGATACGCAGTATTTT	CASSLSGFTDTQYF
TRBJ2-2	-	-	TRBV12-3/TRBV12-4	TGTGCCAGCAGGACAGAAAGGGGGACCCCTCGGCGCACCGGGGAGCTGTTTTTT	CASRTERGTPRRTGELFF
TRBJ2-3	-	few	TRBV7-9	TGTGCCAGCAGCGTCACGGACAAAGGGTACACAGATACGCAGTATTTT	CASSVTDKGYTDTQYF
TRBJ2-7	TRBD1	-	TRBV7-2	TGTGCCAGCAGCTTAGCTGCTTTACGGGACAGGGGGCAAGAGCAGTACTTC	CASSLAALRDRGQEQYF
TRBJ2-1	TRBD2	many	TRBV9	TGTGCCAGCAGCACGAGCGGGAACCACAATGAGCAGTTCTTC	CASSTSGNHNEQFF
TRBJ2-7	-	-	TRBV9	TGTGCCAGCAGCTCCCCGGGCTCCTCTGCCTACGAGCAGTACTTC	CASSSPGSSAYEQYF
TRBJ1-1	-	many	TRBV6-1	TGTGCCAGCAGTGAAGCTTCAGGGGTTACTGAAGCTTTCTTT	CASSEASGVTEAFF
TRBJ2-1	-	many	TRBV28	TGTGCCATCCTTGAGAGAGACAAATACAATGAGCAGTTCTTC	CAILERDKYNEQFF
TRBJ2-7	TRBD2	few	TRBV20-1	TGCAGTGCTGCCGGGACTAGCGAAACCTACGAGCAGTACTTC	CSAAGTSETYEQYF
TRBJ1-2	-	few	TRBV29-1	TGCAGCGTTGAAGATGGGGGGGCGGATGGCTACACCTTC	CSVEDGGADGYTF
TRBJ1-1	-	-	TRBV6-1	TGTGCCAGCAGTCGGAGTGGCTTCACTGAAGCTTTCTTT	CASSRSGFTEAFF
TRBJ1-4	-	-	TRBV27	TGTGCCAGCAGTCCGGGGGGCAGCACTAATGAAAAACTGTTTTTT	CASSPGGSTNEKLFF
TRBJ2-5	-	few	TRBV7-8	TGTGCCAGCAGCAGCACTAGTGGGAATTTCGCGGAGACCCAGTACTTC	CASSSTSGNFAETQYF
TRBJ2-7	-	few	TRBV7-9	TGTGCCAGCAGCTTAGCGAATGATAGGCCTTCTTACGAGCAGTACTTC	CASSLANDRPSYEQYF
TRBJ2-7	-	many	TRBV5-1	TGCGCCAGCAGCTTGGGGCCAGGGAGCTACGAGCAGTACTTC	CASSLGPGSYEQYF
TRBJ1-1	-	many	TRBV20-1	TGCAGTGCTACCCGGGAGGCCAGGAACACTGAAGCTTTCTTT	CSATREARNTEAFF
TRBJ2-5	-	many	TRBV12-3/TRBV12-4	TGTGCCAGCAGCCGCGCGGGCCAAGAGACCCAGTACTTC	CASSRAGQETQYF
TRBJ2-3	-	few	TRBV10-3	TGTGCCATCAGTGATACAGCGCCGTCCATTACGCAGTATTTT	CAISDTAPSITQYF
TRBJ2-2	TRBD1	few	TRBV2	TGTGCCAGCAGGGAACAGGGGAGATGGAACACCGGGGAGCTGTTTTTT	CASREQGRWNTGELFF
TRBJ2-3	-	few	TRBV28	TGTGCCAGCAGCCGCTGGGGGAGCACAGATACGCAGTATTTT	CASSRWGSTDTQYF
TRBJ2-3	TRBD2	-	TRBV12-3/TRBV12-4	TGTGCCAGCAGTCCGCAACTAGCGGGACCCACAGATACGCAGTATTTT	CASSPQLAGPTDTQYF
TRBJ1-2	-	-	TRBV5-1	TGCGCCAGCAGCTTGGTGGGGGACGGCTACACCTTC	CASSLVGDGYTF